Each of the 32 T cell receptor beta chains below was sequenced from the same sample in a study of T cells in Graves' hyperthyroidism and ophthalmopathy. TCR beta CDR3 region amplification was performed from RNA transcripts. Researchers ran a first-round RT-PCR on the TCR CDR3 using the HTBI primer set. TCRdb redid the calling of the multiplex PCR reads with MiXCR, one entry per CDR3 protein. Counted here are 90,000 to 120,000 distinct CDR3 sequences, 16% occurring once; the ten biggest clones make up around two fifths. Material for sequencing was blood. The receptors were sampled from a woman in her forties or fifties with Graves' hyperthyroidism.

This clonotype has just a few counts. The chain carries TRBV27 and TRBJ1-3; D not certain. Looked up from germline, CDR1 is MNHEY and CDR2 is SMNVEV (reference sequence). Deletions cut 5 bases from V and 4 bases from J, with 9 bases between. The CDR3 totals 13 residues. In DNA form, the CDR3 reads TGTGCCAGCAGTCCGTATGCCGGAAACACCATATATTTT. It encodes CASSPYAGNTIYF.

This clonotype appeared many times. This chain uses TRBV20-1 with TRBJ2-3, with 12 bases lining up with TRBD2. Germline values: CDR1 DFQATT, CDR2 SNEGSKA (reference sequence). The CDR3 length is 17 residues. Losses at the gene ends were 3 bases for V and 4 bases for J; bases not matched to a gene: 11. CDR3 sequence: CSASGYTSGRRPDTQYF. DNA of the CDR3: TGCAGTGCTAGTGGTTATACTAGCGGGAGGAGACCAGATACGCAGTATTTT.

This clonotype was seen many times. The V gene is TRBV2, the J gene TRBJ2-5; the D is unclear. This CDR3 contains 15 residues. Germline assignment: CDR1 SNHLY and CDR2 FYNNEI. V gave up 8 bases and J gave up 1 base, with 17 bases separating them. The DNA for the CDR3 is TGTGCCAGCGCCCCGGCGCGGCACTCCCAAGAGACCCAGTACTTC. Translated: CASAPARHSQETQYF.

The rearrangement links TRBV28 to TRBJ2-1, with TRBD2 matching over 11 bases. Germline V gene sequence: CDR1 MDHEN, CDR2 SYDVKM. This CDR3 has 15 residues. V lost 5 bases and J lost 3; bases outside the gene matches: 3. CDR3 protein: CASSTSGRNYNEQFF. The CDR3 nucleotides read TGTGCCAGCAGTACTAGCGGGAGAAACTACAATGAGCAGTTCTTC.

This clonotype was recorded at least ten times. This rearrangement joins TRBV3-1 to TRBJ1-4, with 8 bases identical to TRBD1. Unmatched junction bases numbered 4, after V lost 2 bases and J lost 5 bases. CDR3 size: 15 residues. Germline lookup yields CDR1 LGHDT and CDR2 YNNKEL (reference sequence). The CDR3 DNA is TGTGCCAGCAGCCAATGGGACAGGAACAATGAAAAACTGTTTTTT. Translation: CASSQWDRNNEKLFF.

This clonotype occurred a few times. This chain connects TRBV2 to TRBJ2-7; 13 positions match TRBD2. V was clipped by 6 bases and J by 4 bases; unmatched bases: 6. Germline V gives CDR1 SNHLY, CDR2 FYNNEI. CDR3 length equals 15 residues. CDR3 residues: CASRSGTSGIYEQYV. The CDR3 DNA reads as TGTGCCAGCAGATCCGGGACTAGCGGGATTTACGAGCAGTACGTC.

This clonotype was recorded at least ten times. The chain has TRBV4-1 and TRBJ2-2; 11 bases agree with TRBD2. Unmatched junction bases numbered 11, after V lost 2 bases and J lost 3 bases. This CDR3 is 19 amino acids long. The germline V gene has CDR1 MGHRA and CDR2 YSYEKL. In DNA, the CDR3 is TGCGCCAGCAGCCAACCCTGGGGTAGCGGGAGGGCTGACACCGGGGAGCTGTTTTTT. Translation: CASSQPWGSGRADTGELFF.

DNA of the CDR3: TGTGCCAGCAGTTTTGCAGGGATCGAAAAACTGTTTTTT. Translation: CASSFAGIEKLFF. The chain carries TRBV6-2 or TRBV6-3 and TRBJ1-4, with a possible D match to TRBD1 (5 bases). The germline V and J ends were trimmed by 4 bases and 8 bases, with 11 bases remaining between them. The CDR3 consists of 13 residues. CDR1 and CDR2 (germline): MNHEY, SVGEGT.

The chain joins TRBV30 to TRBJ2-5, with a tentative D call TRBD1 (5 bases). V was clipped by 4 bases and J by 3 bases, with 15 bases between them. Germline CDR1 reads GTSNPN; CDR2 reads SVGIG (reference sequence). The CDR3 extends over 14 amino acids. The CDR3 reads CAWTLFGREETQYF. The CDR3 nucleotides are TGTGCCTGGACACTTTTTGGCAGGGAAGAGACCCAGTACTTC. Based on the CDR3 plus reference TRBV30 and TRBJ2-5, the full variable domain is SQTIHQWPATLVQPVGSPLSLECTVEGTSNPNLYWYRQAAGRGLQLLFYSVGIGQISSEVPQNLSASRPQDRQFILSSKKLLLSDSGFYLCAWTLFGREETQYFGPGTRLLVL.

This clonotype was detected ten times or more. This sequence joins TRBV7-8 and TRBJ2-4; TRBD2 matches at 14 bases. The CDR3 runs 16 residues. The germline CDR1 and CDR2 sequences are SGHVS and FQNEAQ. V lost 5 bases to trimming and J lost 8 bases; unmatched junction nucleotides: 8. CDR3 sequence: CASSTGTSGRRDIQYF. DNA for the CDR3: TGTGCCAGCAGCACCGGGACTAGCGGGAGACGAGACATTCAGTACTTC.

This clonotype was observed many times. The V call is TRBV6-1, the J call TRBJ1-5; 9 bases fit TRBD1. V lost 0 bases to trimming and J lost 7 bases; unmatched junction nucleotides: 10. Germline lookup yields CDR1 MNHNS and CDR2 SASEGT. The CDR3 contains 17 residues. CDR3 sequence: CASSEAVTPTGGQPQHF. CDR3 nucleotides: TGTGCCAGCAGTGAAGCAGTTACTCCGACAGGGGGACAGCCCCAGCATTTT.

At least ten counts were recorded for this clonotype. V is TRBV18 and J is TRBJ2-5; D is tentatively TRBD1 or TRBD2 (5 bases each). The CDR3 contains 15 residues. Trimming left V 3 bases short and J 7 bases short, with 18 bases between. Germline CDR1 reads KGHSH; CDR2 reads LQKENI. The CDR3 loop reads CASSPRGTTEATQYF. In DNA, the CDR3 is TGTGCCAGCTCACCGAGAGGGACCACCGAGGCGACCCAGTACTTC. The variable domain in full, with the rest retrieved from reference TRBV18 and TRBJ2-5, is NAGVMQNPRHLVRRRGQEARLRCSPMKGHSHVYWYRQLPEEGLKFMVYLQKENIIDESGMPKERFSAEFPKEGPSILRIQQVVRGDSAAYFCASSPRGTTEATQYFGPGTRLLVL.

This clonotype was recorded at least ten times. V and J are TRBV19 and TRBJ2-7; TRBD1 matches at 7 bases. The germline V gene has CDR1 LNHDA and CDR2 SQIVND (reference sequence). CDR3 length equals 18 residues. The trim removed 6 bases at V and 0 bases at J, leaving 17 bases unmatched. This CDR3 is CASSLTSTGTSFSYEQYF. CDR3 nucleotide sequence: TGTGCCAGTAGCCTTACGTCGACAGGGACCAGCTTCTCCTACGAGCAGTACTTC.

This sequence joins TRBV5-1 and TRBJ1-2; tentatively, D is TRBD1 (5 bases). This CDR3 has 14 amino acids. The germline V and J ends were trimmed by 0 bases and 7 bases, with 13 bases remaining between them. From germline, CDR1 is SGHRS and CDR2 YFSETQ. Here the CDR3 DNA reads TGCGCCAGCAGCTTGGGGGCAGGGAAGATTGGCTACACCTTC. Translated, it gives CASSLGAGKIGYTF.

This clonotype was observed at least ten times. This chain links TRBV11-1 with TRBJ2-1; D unclear. The V end lost 0 bases, the J end lost 5 bases, and 11 bases lay between the germline ends. The CDR3 extends over 15 amino acids. Germline values: CDR1 SGHAT, CDR2 FQDESV (reference sequence). The DNA for the CDR3 is TGTGCCAGCAGCTTAGCCGGGCTGGGCAACAATGAGCAGTTCTTC. This encodes CASSLAGLGNNEQFF.

This clonotype has ten or more counts. J is TRBJ2-2 and V is TRBV3-1; TRBD2 agrees at 7 bases. Germline trimming cut 1 base from V and 5 bases from J; bases unmatched to any gene: 4. Per germline, CDR1 LGHDT and CDR2 YNNKEL (reference sequence). The CDR3 is made up of 15 amino acids. The CDR3 loop reads CASSQVLAETGELFF. CDR3 nucleotides: TGTGCCAGCAGCCAAGTTCTAGCGGAGACCGGGGAGCTGTTTTTT. Full variable domain (rest looked up from reference TRBV3-1 and TRBJ2-2): DTAVSQTPKYLVTQMGNDKSIKCEQNLGHDTMYWYKQDSKKFLKIMFSYNNKELIINETVPNRFSPKSPDKAHLNLHINSLELGDSAVYFCASSQVLAETGELFFGEGSRLTVL.

Written as DNA, the CDR3 is TGCAGTGCTAGAGATCACCTGGGAGGGGCGAGGGAGACCCAGTACTTC. Protein product: CSARDHLGGARETQYF. The chain has TRBV20-1 and TRBJ2-5; 7 positions agree with TRBD2. The CDR3 covers 16 residues. Germline CDR1 and CDR2: DFQATT and SNEGSKA (reference sequence). The trim removed 0 bases at V and 5 bases at J, leaving 12 bases unmatched.

This clonotype showed up many times. This chain links TRBV19 with TRBJ2-7; 9 bases match TRBD1. The V segment lost 9 bases and the J segment 3 bases; nucleotides outside the gene matches: 3. The CDR3 spans 12 residues. Per germline, CDR1 LNHDA and CDR2 SQIVND (reference sequence). The CDR3 DNA sequence: TGTGCCAGCGGGACAGGGAGCTACGAGCAGTACTTC. Its protein product is CASGTGSYEQYF.

The sample holds many counts of this clonotype. This rearrangement joins TRBV19 to TRBJ1-2; D is unresolved. CDR3 length: 16 residues. V was pared by 7 bases and J by 3 bases, with 21 bases between. The germline gives CDR1 LNHDA, CDR2 SQIVND (reference sequence). Here the CDR3 reads CASNPPGNIPYYGYTF. DNA of the CDR3: TGTGCCAGTAACCCACCCGGGAACATACCTTACTATGGCTACACCTTC.

This sequence joins TRBV20-1 and TRBJ2-2; the D gene is possibly TRBD1 (6 bases). CDR3 length: 16 residues. The ends were cut back, 1 base at V and 4 bases at J, with 16 bases in the middle. Per germline, CDR1 DFQATT and CDR2 SNEGSKA (reference sequence). CDR3 DNA sequence: TGCAGTGCTAGAGGCAACAGGGTCCTTGCCACCGGGGAGCTGTTTTTT. This codes for CSARGNRVLATGELFF.

V usage is TRBV7-9 and J usage is TRBJ2-4; 10 bases are shared with TRBD1. CDR3 length: 13 amino acids. In germline, CDR1 is SEHNR, CDR2 FQNEAQ (reference sequence). Germline trimming cut 5 bases from V and 7 bases from J; bases unmatched to any gene: 2. The CDR3 spells CASSGQGENIQYF. The CDR3 nucleotides are TGTGCCAGCAGCGGACAGGGGGAGAACATTCAGTACTTC.

This clonotype was observed at least ten times. V is TRBV18 and J is TRBJ1-1; the D gene is possibly TRBD1 (5 bases). CDR1 and CDR2 (germline): KGHSH, LQKENI. The CDR3 contains 14 residues. Deletions cut 4 bases from V and 6 bases from J, with 15 bases between. CDR3 coding DNA: TGTGCCAGCTCACGGGACGCAACTGGTTCTGAAGCTTTCTTT. It encodes CASSRDATGSEAFF.

This clonotype was observed at least ten times. The chain employs TRBV30 and TRBJ2-1, with 8 bases matching TRBD2. The CDR3 loop spans 15 amino acids. From germline, CDR1 is GTSNPN and CDR2 SVGIG (reference sequence). J was trimmed by 2 bases and V by 3 bases; bases with no gene match: 6. The CDR3 DNA sequence: TGTGCCTGGAGCCTTGGGACTAGACCCTACAATGAGCAGTTCTTC. Translation: CAWSLGTRPYNEQFF.

This clonotype occurred a few times. The rearrangement uses TRBV5-1 and TRBJ2-5; maybe TRBD2 (5 bases). V was shortened by 4 bases and J by 9 bases, with 19 bases between the two germline ends. Germline CDR1 SGHRS, CDR2 YFSETQ. The CDR3 is 14 residues long. CDR3 sequence reads: CASSPAEAGLSQYF. The CDR3 DNA follows: TGCGCCAGCAGCCCGGCGGAGGCTGGGTTGTCCCAGTACTTC.

This clonotype was found many times. This chain uses TRBV3-1 with TRBJ2-4; D remains unclear. With 4 bases removed from V and 8 bases from J, the gap between germline ends came to 21 bases. The length of the CDR3 is 16 residues. From germline, CDR1 is LGHDT and CDR2 YNNKEL (reference sequence). The CDR3 loop reads CASSRRVDGPADIQYF. As DNA, the CDR3 is TGTGCCAGCAGCCGAAGGGTAGACGGCCCTGCGGACATTCAGTACTTC. Full variable domain (remainder filled in from reference TRBV3-1 and TRBJ2-4): DTAVSQTPKYLVTQMGNDKSIKCEQNLGHDTMYWYKQDSKKFLKIMFSYNNKELIINETVPNRFSPKSPDKAHLNLHINSLELGDSAVYFCASSRRVDGPADIQYFGAGTRLSVL.

The chain employs TRBV5-1 and TRBJ2-5, with TRBD2 matching over 10 bases. Trimming removed 6 bases from V and 0 bases from J; junction bases left unmatched: 11. Germline lookup yields CDR1 SGHRS and CDR2 YFSETQ. There are 17 residues in the CDR3. CDR3 sequence reads: CASKLHLGLADQETQYF. The CDR3 coding sequence is TGCGCCAGCAAATTGCACCTAGGACTAGCGGACCAAGAGACCCAGTACTTC.

The rearrangement joins TRBV27 to TRBJ2-5, with 7 bases aligning to TRBD1. J gave up 5 bases and V 6 bases, and 6 bases lay outside the gene matches. The germline CDR1 and CDR2 sequences are MNHEY and SMNVEV (reference sequence). This CDR3 contains 13 residues. The CDR3 sequence is CASSPRTGETQYF. DNA for the CDR3: TGTGCCAGCAGCCCCCGGACAGGCGAGACCCAGTACTTC.

Many counts were recorded for this clonotype. V and J are TRBV18 and TRBJ1-5; D is uncertain. V was shortened by 3 bases and J by 9 bases, with 15 bases between the two germline ends. The CDR3 sequence is 14 residues long. Germline assignment: CDR1 KGHSH and CDR2 LQKENI. CDR3 loop: CASSPDTGQVPQHF. The CDR3 region has the DNA TGTGCCAGCTCACCTGATACCGGCCAGGTGCCCCAGCATTTT.

This clonotype was observed a few times. V and J are TRBV6-1 and TRBJ2-5; 11 bases are a match to TRBD1. The V and J ends lost 6 bases and 3 bases, in that order; junction bases with no gene match: 6. This CDR3 has 15 residues. The germline V gene has CDR1 MNHNS and CDR2 SASEGT. CDR3 sequence reads: CASRAGTGGEETQYF. CDR3 sequence (DNA): TGTGCCAGCAGGGCCGGGACAGGGGGAGAAGAGACCCAGTACTTC.

Many counts were recorded for this clonotype. This rearrangement joins TRBV29-1 to TRBJ2-7, with 9 bases aligning to TRBD1. V shed 1 base, J shed 1 base, and the junction held 5 bases outside the gene matches. The CDR3 length is 15 residues. CDR1 is SQVTM and CDR2 is ANQGSEA in the germline V gene. DNA of the CDR3: TGCAGCGTTGAAGTCTGGACAGGGGTATCCTACGAGCAGTACGTC. This encodes CSVEVWTGVSYEQYV.

This clonotype was seen at least ten times. The chain recombines TRBV7-2 with TRBJ2-5; 7 bases are shared with TRBD2. Germline V gene sequence: CDR1 SGHTA, CDR2 FQGNSA. CDR3 length: 16 amino acids. V shed 5 bases and J 1 base; nucleotides not matched to a gene: 10. In nucleotides, the CDR3 is TGTGCCAGCAGCCGAAAAGCGGGAACTGGCCAAGAGACCCAGTACTTC. Protein: CASSRKAGTGQETQYF.

This chain uses TRBV29-1 with TRBJ1-4; TRBD1 matches 7 bases. Per germline, CDR1 SQVTM and CDR2 ANQGSEA. This CDR3 spans 15 amino acids. V lost 7 bases and J lost 9; bases outside the gene matches: 17. CDR3 loop: CSAVATGEGLKKLFF. CDR3 nucleotide sequence: TGCAGCGCTGTGGCAACAGGGGAGGGCCTGAAAAAACTGTTTTTT.